Below are 2 T cell receptor beta chains sequenced from a single sample in a study of early T cells in non-severe SARS-CoV-2 infection. TCRdb re-analysed the 5' RACE reads in MiXCR, keeping a single row per CDR3 protein. Here the sample spans roughly 120,000 distinct CDR3 sequences, roughly 12% being singletons. The sample here was whole blood, taken at baseline. Receptor source: an adult who was a healthcare worker with PCR-confirmed SARS-CoV-2 infection or an uninfected control (not recorded which).

This clonotype showed up just a few times. The chain has TRBV11-2 and TRBJ1-4, with D possibly being TRBD1 (5 bases). Germline CDR1 reads SGHAT; CDR2 reads FQNNGV. Between the trimmed V and J ends, which lost 1 base and 6 bases, there was a span of 15 bases. This CDR3 has 16 amino acids. CDR3 nucleotide sequence: TGTGCCAGCAGCTTAGCCGCCACAGGACTGGATGAAAAACTGTTTTTT. Residues: CASSLAATGLDEKLFF. The entire variable domain, with the rest obtained from reference TRBV11-2 and TRBJ1-4, is as follows: EAGVAQSPRYKIIEKRQSVAFWCNPISGHATLYWYQQILGQGPKLLIQFQNNGVVDDSQLPKDRFSAERLKGVDSTLKIQPAKLEDSAVYLCASSLAATGLDEKLFFGSGTQLSVL.

This clonotype occurred a few times. The gene calls are TRBV14 and TRBJ2-6; 8 positions match TRBD2. The CDR3 extends over 17 amino acids. V lost 1 base and J lost 0; bases outside the gene matches: 2. The germline gives CDR1 SGHDN, CDR2 FVKESK. CDR3 sequence: CASSQAGGGSGANVLTF. CDR3 nucleotide sequence: TGTGCCAGCAGCCAAGCGGGAGGGGGCTCTGGGGCCAACGTCCTGACTTTC.